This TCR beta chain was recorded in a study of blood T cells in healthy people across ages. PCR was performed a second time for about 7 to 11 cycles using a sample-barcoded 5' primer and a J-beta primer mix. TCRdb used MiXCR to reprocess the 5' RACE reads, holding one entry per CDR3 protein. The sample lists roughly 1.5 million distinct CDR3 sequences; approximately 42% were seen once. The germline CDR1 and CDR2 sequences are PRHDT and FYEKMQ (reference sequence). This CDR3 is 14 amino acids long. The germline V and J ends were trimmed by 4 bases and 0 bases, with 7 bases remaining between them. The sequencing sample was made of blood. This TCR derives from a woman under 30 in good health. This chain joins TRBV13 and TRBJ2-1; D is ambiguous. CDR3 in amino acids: CASSSESSYNEQFF. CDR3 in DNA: TGTGCCAGCAGCTCCGAGTCCTCCTACAATGAGCAGTTCTTC.